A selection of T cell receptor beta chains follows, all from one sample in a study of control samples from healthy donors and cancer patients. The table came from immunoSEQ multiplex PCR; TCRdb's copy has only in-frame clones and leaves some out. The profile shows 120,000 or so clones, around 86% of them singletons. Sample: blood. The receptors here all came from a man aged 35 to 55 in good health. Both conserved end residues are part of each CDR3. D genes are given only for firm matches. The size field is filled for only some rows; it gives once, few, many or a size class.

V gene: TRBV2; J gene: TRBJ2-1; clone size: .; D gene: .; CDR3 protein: CASRDGSNEQFF; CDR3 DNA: TGTGCCAGCAGGGACGGGAGCAATGAGCAGTTCTTC
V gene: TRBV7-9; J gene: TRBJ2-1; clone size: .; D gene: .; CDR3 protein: CASSSFYRGTHNEQFF; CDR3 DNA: TGTGCCAGCAGCTCCTTTTACCGCGGGACCCACAATGAGCAGTTCTTC
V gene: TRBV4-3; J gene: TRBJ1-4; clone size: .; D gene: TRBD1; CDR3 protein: CASSPDSGTGKEKLFF; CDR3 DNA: TGCGCCAGCAGCCCCGACTCCGGGACAGGGAAGGAAAAACTGTTTTTT
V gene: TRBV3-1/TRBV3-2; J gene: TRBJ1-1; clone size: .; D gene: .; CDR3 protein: CASSQAPGNTEAFF; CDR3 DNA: TGTGCCAGCAGCCAAGCCCCGGGGAACACTGAAGCTTTCTTT
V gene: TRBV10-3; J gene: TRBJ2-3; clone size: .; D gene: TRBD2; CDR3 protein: CAISEKSGGSTDTQYF; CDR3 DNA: TGTGCCATCAGTGAGAAGAGCGGGGGGAGCACAGATACGCAGTATTTT
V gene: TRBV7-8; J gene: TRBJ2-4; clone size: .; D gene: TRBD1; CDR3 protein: CASSPGTGRNIQYF; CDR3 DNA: TGTGCCAGCAGCCCCGGGACAGGGAGGAACATTCAGTACTTC
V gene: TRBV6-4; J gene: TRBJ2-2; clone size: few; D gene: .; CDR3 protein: CASSEGQGSTGELFF; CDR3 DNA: TGTGCCAGCAGTGAAGGGCAGGGAAGCACCGGGGAGCTGTTTTTT
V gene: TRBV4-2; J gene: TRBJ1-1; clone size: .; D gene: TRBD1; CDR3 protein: CASSQERTPRQGEAFF; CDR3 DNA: TGTGCCAGCAGCCAAGAAAGGACTCCGAGACAGGGTGAAGCTTTCTTT
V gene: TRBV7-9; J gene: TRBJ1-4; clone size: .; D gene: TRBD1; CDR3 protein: CASSPGQGFNEKLFF; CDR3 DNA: TGTGCCAGCAGCCCGGGACAGGGTTTCAATGAAAAACTGTTTTTT
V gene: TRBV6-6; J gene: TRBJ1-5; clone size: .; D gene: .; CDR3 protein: CASSYLGVSNQPQHF; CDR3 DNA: TGTGCCAGCAGTTATTTGGGGGTTAGCAATCAGCCCCAGCATTTT
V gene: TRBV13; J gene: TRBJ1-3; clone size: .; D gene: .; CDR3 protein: CASSGRRGKGNTIYF; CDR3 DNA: TGTGCCAGCAGCGGCAGAAGGGGAAAAGGAAACACCATATATTTT
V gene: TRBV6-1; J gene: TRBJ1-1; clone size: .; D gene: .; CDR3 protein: CASSDARNLKNTEAFF; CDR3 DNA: TGTGCCAGCAGTGACGCGCGGAACCTTAAGAACACTGAAGCTTTCTTT
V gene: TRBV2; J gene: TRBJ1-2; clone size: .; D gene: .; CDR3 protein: CASSDIGGAAARGYTF; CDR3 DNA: TGTGCCAGCAGTGATATAGGCGGAGCAGCGGCCCGGGGCTACACCTTC
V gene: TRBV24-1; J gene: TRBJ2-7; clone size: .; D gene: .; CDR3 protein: CATSGGQFYEQYF; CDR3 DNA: TGTGCCACCAGTGGGGGACAATTCTACGAGCAGTACTTC